The 15 T cell receptor beta chains given below trace back to one sample, sequenced in a study of blood T cell repertoires in COVID-19. The method was immunoSEQ multiplex PCR; TCRdb's version includes in-frame clones alone and lacks a portion of them. The sample has approximately 400,000 clones; approximately 90% are singletons. Input material: PBMCs or T cells enriched from blood (not recorded which). The receptors come from a young woman who had recovered from COVID-19.

V and J are TRBV10-3 and TRBJ1-5; 8 positions agree with TRBD1. This CDR3 is built from 15 residues. After removal of 6 bases from V and 4 bases from J, the junction contained 8 bases not matched to a gene. The germline V gene has CDR1 ENHRY and CDR2 SYGVKD. CDR3 amino acids: CAIREGQEMNQPQHF. The DNA of the CDR3 is TGTGCCATCAGGGAGGGACAGGAGATGAATCAGCCCCAGCATTTT.

The genes are TRBV3-1 (or the pseudogene TRBV3-2) and TRBJ1-2; no clear D. Germline CDR1 LGHDT, CDR2 YNNKEL (reference sequence). The CDR3 has 14 residues. V was cut by 0 bases and J by 8 bases, with 13 bases left in between. The CDR3 DNA follows: TGTGCCAGCAGCCAAGATCGAGGGAGGGCAGGCTACACCTTC. This encodes CASSQDRGRAGYTF.

The chain links TRBV2 to TRBJ1-1; no clear D. Trimming removed 6 bases from V and 2 bases from J, with 13 bases in between. Germline CDR1 is SNHLY and CDR2 is FYNNEI. The CDR3 runs 14 residues. Here the CDR3 reads CASRPLGSNTEAFF. In DNA form, the CDR3 reads TGTGCCAGCAGGCCTCTGGGGAGTAACACTGAAGCTTTCTTT. The whole variable domain, remainder taken from reference TRBV2 and TRBJ1-1, is EPEVTQTPSHQVTQMGQEVILRCVPISNHLYFYWYRQILGQKVEFLVSFYNNEISEKSEIFDDQFSVERPDGSNFTLKIRSTKLEDSAMYFCASRPLGSNTEAFFGQGTRLTVV.

This clone was counted between two and nine times. The J gene is TRBJ1-2, the V gene TRBV6-5; TRBD1 is a possible D gene (5 bases). This CDR3 has 14 amino acids. V was pared by 0 bases and J by 5 bases, with 10 bases between. Germline-derived CDR1 and CDR2 are MNHEY and SVGAGI. This CDR3 is CASSYSRGGYGYTF. DNA of the CDR3: TGTGCCAGCAGTTACTCGCGGGGGGGATATGGCTACACCTTC.

CDR3 loop: CASSYSGTGGYGELFF. The DNA for the CDR3 is TGTGCCAGCAGTTACTCCGGGACAGGGGGCTACGGGGAGCTGTTTTTT. The chain joins TRBV6-2 or TRBV6-3 to TRBJ2-2, with 12 bases aligning to TRBD1. Per germline, CDR1 MNHEY and CDR2 SVGEGT. The CDR3 runs to 16 residues. Trimming at V came to 0 bases and at J to 7 bases, leaving 3 bases not matched to a gene.

The V call is TRBV6-5, the J call TRBJ2-3; 7 nucleotides align to TRBD1. Unmatched junction bases numbered 5, after V lost 2 bases and J lost 6 bases. CDR3 length equals 14 residues. Germline V gene lookup returns CDR1 MNHEY and CDR2 SVGAGI. The CDR3 loop is CASSYDRVGDTQYF. CDR3 in DNA: TGTGCCAGCAGTTACGACAGGGTGGGGGATACGCAGTATTTT.

The chain employs TRBV5-4 and TRBJ1-2, with 8 nucleotides matching TRBD1. V lost 4 bases to trimming and J lost 1 base; unmatched junction nucleotides: 9. The germline V gene encodes CDR1 SGHNT and CDR2 YYREEE (reference sequence). The CDR3 runs to 16 residues. Here the CDR3 reads CASSGGDRQINYGYTF. The CDR3 DNA follows: TGTGCCAGCAGCGGGGGGGACAGGCAGATTAACTATGGCTACACCTTC.

CDR3 sequence (DNA): TGTGCCAGCAGCCCCCTGGGGGGGATAAACACTGAAGCTTTCTTT. Amino acid sequence: CASSPLGGINTEAFF. The chain links TRBV28 to TRBJ1-1, with D possibly TRBD1 on 5 matching bases. This CDR3 is 15 amino acids long. V shed 6 bases and J shed 2 bases, with 16 bases lying between them. The germline V gene encodes CDR1 MDHEN and CDR2 SYDVKM.

The genes are TRBV18 and TRBJ2-7; the match to TRBD2 covers 10 bases. Trimming cost V 1 base and J 6 bases; bases outside gene matches: 6. The CDR3 loop spans 15 amino acids. Looked up from germline, CDR1 is KGHSH and CDR2 is LQKENI. CDR3 region: CASSPQSGGAGEQYF. CDR3 DNA sequence: TGTGCCAGCTCACCACAAAGCGGGGGGGCCGGCGAGCAGTACTTC.

The rearrangement joins TRBV4-1 to TRBJ2-7; TRBD1 agrees at 8 bases. This CDR3 has 20 amino acids. Trimming took 1 base from V and 0 from J; bases not matched to a gene: 17. Germline V lookup: CDR1 MGHRA, CDR2 YSYEKL. The CDR3 nucleotides are TGCGCCAGCAGCCAAGCCCCTGGGACAGGATATTATGAGGACTCCTACGAGCAGTACTTC. Translation: CASSQAPGTGYYEDSYEQYF.

The chain recombines TRBV25-1 with TRBJ1-5, with D unclear. Germline V gives CDR1 MGHDK, CDR2 SYGVNS. The V end lost 4 bases, the J end lost 0 bases, and 19 bases lay between the germline ends. The CDR3 totals 18 residues. Written as DNA, the CDR3 is TGTGCCAGCAGTGTACGCGAACCTAGGATATATAGCAATCAGCCCCAGCATTTT. Its translation is CASSVREPRIYSNQPQHF.

The gene calls are TRBV5-1 and TRBJ1-1; D is undetermined. This CDR3 spans 16 amino acids. Germline-derived CDR1 and CDR2 are SGHRS and YFSETQ. V dropped 6 bases and J dropped 1 base, with 19 bases sitting between them. Here the CDR3 DNA reads TGCGCCAGCAATCCCCGGGGAGAAGTAACGAACACTGAAGCTTTCTTT. Encoded protein: CASNPRGEVTNTEAFF.

The rearrangement uses TRBV18 and TRBJ1-5, with TRBD1 as a possible D gene (6 bases). From germline, CDR1 is KGHSH and CDR2 LQKENI. The CDR3 is 13 amino acids. V was cut by 6 bases and J by 4 bases, with 10 bases left in between. The CDR3 sequence is CASSRQENQPQHF. Here the CDR3 DNA reads TGTGCCAGCTCTCGACAGGAGAATCAGCCCCAGCATTTT.

The rearrangement links TRBV30 to TRBJ2-7, with D possibly TRBD1 on 5 matching bases. Germline V gene lookup returns CDR1 GTSNPN and CDR2 SVGIG (reference sequence). Trimming stripped 0 bases from V and 1 base from J, with 16 bases between. This CDR3 has 16 amino acids. CDR3 sequence reads: CAWSVRWTNFSYEQYF. The CDR3 coding sequence is TGTGCCTGGAGTGTACGGTGGACAAACTTTTCCTACGAGCAGTACTTC.

The chain uses TRBV3-1 (or the pseudogene TRBV3-2) and TRBJ1-6; a possible D gene is TRBD1 (5 bases). Per germline, CDR1 LGHDT and CDR2 YNNKEL (reference sequence). Trimming shortened V by 0 bases and J by 10 bases, and 19 bases separated the two germline ends. This CDR3 has 17 amino acids. CDR3 sequence reads: CASSQDPLGSYRSPLHF. CDR3 bases: TGTGCCAGCAGCCAAGATCCCCTGGGGTCATACAGGTCACCCCTCCACTTT.